This TCR beta chain was found in a study of cytomegalovirus exposure and HLA in healthy donors. Study findings and constraints: The majority of TCR sequences were rare, yet some public TCRs appeared in many donors. In an earlier analysis, productive rearrangement rates for most beta V segments clustered near 87% or 30%.

The PCR was carried out with 60 Vbeta primers and 13 Jbeta primers. TCRdb's copy holds only in-frame clones and misses some; the assay was immunoSEQ multiplex PCR. The profile shows 150,000 to 200,000 clones, 84% of them singletons. Worth noting for this clone: Antigen specificity is unknown.

The CDR3 contains 14 residues. The V end was cut by 4 bases, the J end by 0 bases, with 7 bases between. CDR1 and CDR2 (germline): SNHLY, FYNNEI. Whereas donors were nominally healthy upon sampling, unrecorded immune exposures were probable. The V and J genes are TRBV2 and TRBJ1-5, with D hard to call. This receptor was obtained from a girl aged 10 to 17 in good health and CMV-seropositive. The sample consisted of PBMCs. The CDR3 sequence: CASSAGNSNQPQHF. For the CDR3, the DNA is TGTGCCAGCAGTGCGGGAAATAGCAATCAGCCCCAGCATTTT. Complete variable domain (other parts from reference TRBV2 and TRBJ1-5): EPEVTQTPSHQVTQMGQEVILRCVPISNHLYFYWYRQILGQKVEFLVSFYNNEISEKSEIFDDQFSVERPDGSNFTLKIRSTKLEDSAMYFCASSAGNSNQPQHFGDGTRLSIL.